A selection of T cell receptor beta chains follows, all from one sample in a study of T cell changes during pregnancy in multiple sclerosis. Repertoires were generated with immunoSEQ multiplex PCR, while TCRdb's copy carries only in-frame clones and drops some. The top ten hold over 2% of the sample, which has approximately 88,000 clones, about 92% seen once. The input for sequencing was peripheral blood, taken in the first trimester of pregnancy. These TCRs come from a female donor with multiple sclerosis, enrolled in a pregnancy study. Each CDR3 is given with its conserved first and last residue. D genes are given only for firm matches. The size field is filled for only some rows; it gives once, few, many or a size class.

clone_size j_call d_call v_call cdr3_nt cdr3_aa
NA TRBJ1-5 NA TRBV2 TGTGCCAGCAGTGAAGGGGCCCTAAATCAGCCCCAGCATTTT CASSEGALNQPQHF
NA TRBJ1-4 NA TRBV6-5 TGTGCCAGCAGTTACTCGTTCCAGGGATTTAATGAAAAACTGTTTTTT CASSYSFQGFNEKLFF
NA TRBJ2-7 NA TRBV11-2 TGTGCCAGCAGCTGGGGGGAACCATCCTACGAGCAGTACTTC CASSWGEPSYEQYF
NA TRBJ2-2 TRBD2 TRBV6-6 TGTGCCAGCAGATGGACTAGCGGGAGTTTCAAGGAGCTGTTTTTT CASRWTSGSFKELFF
NA TRBJ2-7 TRBD2 TRBV11-3 TGTGCCAGCAGCGCGAGACTAGCGGGAATCTACGAGCAGTACTTC CASSARLAGIYEQYF
NA TRBJ2-1 NA TRBV11-3 TGTGCCAGCAGCCGAAGGGAGTTCCCCGGCTCCTACAATGAGCAGTTCTTC CASSRREFPGSYNEQFF
NA TRBJ1-1 NA TRBV28 TGTGCCAGTCATCAGCAGGGGTTAGCTGAAGCTTTCTTT CASHQQGLAEAFF
NA TRBJ2-7 TRBD1 TRBV29-1 TGCAGCGTAACCGGGACAGGGACCTACGAGCAGTACTTC CSVTGTGTYEQYF
NA TRBJ2-2 TRBD2 TRBV7-9 TGTGCCAGCAGCTTAAGAGAGCGGGAGAACACCGGGGAGCTGTTTTTT CASSLRERENTGELFF
NA TRBJ2-7 NA TRBV2 TGTGCCAGCAGTGGGGCAGGGGACTACGAGCAGTACTTC CASSGAGDYEQYF
NA TRBJ2-1 NA TRBV28 TGTGCCAGCCGTACGGGTTCCACTTACAATGAGCAGTTCTTC CASRTGSTYNEQFF
NA TRBJ1-2 TRBD1 TRBV30 TGTGCCTGGAGTACCCCGGGACAGGGCTATGGCTACACCTTC CAWSTPGQGYGYTF
NA TRBJ2-7 NA TRBV6-5 TGTGCCAGCAGGGGGGGTCACTGGGACGAGCAGTACTTC CASRGGHWDEQYF
NA TRBJ2-1 NA TRBV5-1 TGCGCCAGCGGCGGGGCTGGGCTGAACAGGGGGCAGTTCTTC CASGGAGLNRGQFF
NA TRBJ1-1 TRBD1 TRBV28 TGTGCCAGCAGCCTCCGGGACAGGGGGTGGAACACTGAAGCTTTCTTT CASSLRDRGWNTEAFF
NA TRBJ2-7 TRBD2 TRBV29-1 TGCAGCGTTGTTTTGTCGGGAGGGCCGCCGCAGTACTTC CSVVLSGGPPQYF
NA TRBJ2-2 NA TRBV11-3 TGTGCCAGCAGCTTAGATCGGGGTCGCACCGGGGAGCTGTTTTTT CASSLDRGRTGELFF
NA TRBJ1-1 NA TRBV5-5 TGTGCCAGCAGCTTGTTATTGGAAGCTTTCTTT CASSLLLEAFF
NA TRBJ2-1 NA TRBV28 TGTGCCAGCAGTTTATGCCGGGATGAGCAGTTCTTC CASSLCRDEQFF
NA TRBJ1-1 NA TRBV19 TGTGCCAGTCGGTTAAACACTGAAGCTTTCTTT CASRLNTEAFF
NA TRBJ2-7 TRBD2 TRBV19 TGTGCCAGTAGTTCCGCGGGAGGGCACTACGAGCAGTACTTC CASSSAGGHYEQYF
once TRBJ2-6 NA TRBV14 TGTGCCAGCAGCCTACCTCACACTGGGGCCAACGTCCTGACTTTC CASSLPHTGANVLTF
NA TRBJ2-7 NA TRBV5-4 TGTGCCAGCAGCTTTACGGGAGTATACGAGCAGTACTTC CASSFTGVYEQYF
NA TRBJ1-1 NA TRBV29-1 TGCAGCGCCGGGGACACTGAAGCTTTCTTT CSAGDTEAFF
few TRBJ2-2 NA TRBV7-2 TGTGCCAGCAGCTTAGGACAGGGACTGGCCGGGGAGCTGTTTTTT CASSLGQGLAGELFF
NA TRBJ1-3 NA TRBV29-1 TGCAGCGTACAATCTACGGGATCCACATCGGGAAACACCATATATTTT CSVQSTGSTSGNTIYF
NA TRBJ1-2 NA TRBV10-3 TGTGCCATCACCGAGACGGGGTATGGCTACACCTTC CAITETGYGYTF
NA TRBJ2-5 TRBD1 TRBV7-8 TGTGCCAGCAGCCACCGGACAGGGGGCTTAGGAGAGACCCAGTACTTC CASSHRTGGLGETQYF
NA TRBJ2-2 NA TRBV2 TGTGCCAGCAGGGAAAAATGGGACACTTACACCGGGGAGCTGTTTTTT CASREKWDTYTGELFF
NA TRBJ2-7 TRBD2 TRBV6-5 TGTGCCAGCAGTTACGGGACTACCTACGAGCAGTACTTC CASSYGTTYEQYF
NA TRBJ2-1 NA TRBV5-6 TGTGCCAGCAGCATAGGGGGGGGTACCTACAATGAGCAGTTCTTC CASSIGGGTYNEQFF
NA TRBJ2-7 NA TRBV7-9 TGTGCCAGCAGCTCCCCCAACTCCTACGAGCAGTACTTC CASSSPNSYEQYF
NA TRBJ1-5 TRBD1 TRBV5-6 TGTGCCAGCAGCATCACTGGCGACAGGGTGGAACAGCCCCAGCATTTT CASSITGDRVEQPQHF
NA TRBJ1-5 NA TRBV7-9 TGTGCCAGCAGCTTAGCGAAAGGGGTGGCCAATCAGCCCCAGCATTTT CASSLAKGVANQPQHF
NA TRBJ2-2 NA TRBV29-1 TGCAGCGTAGCGGTAGCCGCGGGACTGAACACCGGGGAGCTGTTTTTT CSVAVAAGLNTGELFF
NA TRBJ2-5 TRBD1 TRBV28 TGTGCCAGCAGTTCGGACAGGAGGCAAGAGACCCAGTACTTC CASSSDRRQETQYF
NA TRBJ2-3 NA TRBV5-6 TGTGCCAGCAGCTTGGTGCGGGGTATTAGCACAGATACGCAGTATTTT CASSLVRGISTDTQYF
NA TRBJ2-7 NA TRBV28 TGTGCCAGCAGAATCACAGACTACGAGCAGTACTTC CASRITDYEQYF
NA TRBJ2-2 TRBD2 TRBV28 TGTGCCAGCAGTCCGCCATCATCAATACTAGCGGGAGCCATGAACACCGGGGAGCTGTTTTTT CASSPPSSILAGAMNTGELFF
NA TRBJ2-3 TRBD2 TRBV13 TGTGCCAGCAGCTATTCCGGGACTAGAGGACCCACAGATACGCAGTATTTT CASSYSGTRGPTDTQYF
once TRBJ2-1 TRBD2 TRBV29-1 TGCAGCGTCACGGGACTAGCGGGAGAGAGCTCCTACAATGAGCAGTTCTTC CSVTGLAGESSYNEQFF
NA TRBJ2-7 NA TRBV7-2 TGTGCCAGCAGCCGGAACCTAGCCACCTACGAGCAGTACTTC CASSRNLATYEQYF
NA TRBJ2-7 TRBD2 TRBV9 TGTGCCAGCAGCACAAACCCGGGACTAGTGGGGGAGCAGTACTTC CASSTNPGLVGEQYF
NA TRBJ2-3 TRBD2 TRBV19 TGTGCCAGTCGGTCCCGGACTAGCGGGAGTGTGTATACGCAGTATTTT CASRSRTSGSVYTQYF
NA TRBJ2-1 TRBD2 TRBV19 TGTGCCAGTAGTATAGGACTAGCGGGCTACAATGAGCAGTTCTTC CASSIGLAGYNEQFF
NA TRBJ2-1 NA TRBV7-9 TGTGCCAGCAGCCTCCCCCATGAGCAGTTCTTC CASSLPHEQFF
NA TRBJ2-7 NA TRBV29-1 TGCAGCGTTGAGGGCGCCTCCCTCTACGAGCAGTACTTC CSVEGASLYEQYF
NA TRBJ2-3 NA TRBV28 TGTGCCAGCAGTGGCCGACACAGGACAGATACGCAGTATTTT CASSGRHRTDTQYF
NA TRBJ1-2 TRBD1 TRBV28 TGTGCCAGCAGTAGCTTTCGCACTTCTCCGGGACAGGGGGCGCATCTATCTAACTATGGCTACACCTTC CASSSFRTSPGQGAHLSNYGYTF
NA TRBJ2-1 NA TRBV7-6 TGTGCCAGCAGCTTAGAGTCGGACAACAATGAGCAGTTCTTC CASSLESDNNEQFF
NA TRBJ2-3 TRBD2 TRBV5-1 TGCGCCAGCAGCTCGGGACTAGCGGGCGCCCAGGGCACGCAGTATTTT CASSSGLAGAQGTQYF
NA TRBJ2-7 TRBD1 TRBV6-5 TGTGCCAGCAGCCCCGGGACAGGGGTCTACGAGCAGTACTTC CASSPGTGVYEQYF
NA TRBJ2-6 TRBD1 TRBV19 TGTGCCAGTAGTATAGATACAGGGGTAGGGGCCAACGTCCTGACTTTC CASSIDTGVGANVLTF
NA TRBJ2-7 NA TRBV5-6 TGTGCCAGCAGCTTGGTCGGAGGTTGGGGCTACGAGCAGTACTTC CASSLVGGWGYEQYF
NA TRBJ1-2 NA TRBV28 TGTGCCAGCAGTTGGGAGCTTTTCGGCTACACCTTC CASSWELFGYTF
NA TRBJ2-7 TRBD1 TRBV7-9 TGTGCCAGCGGATCCGGGACAGGGGCCTACGAGCAGTACTTC CASGSGTGAYEQYF
NA TRBJ2-7 TRBD1 TRBV19 TGTGCCAGTAGTATCGGACAGGGGGCGTACGAGCAGTACTTC CASSIGQGAYEQYF
NA TRBJ2-5 NA TRBV2 TGTGCCAGCGGACAGTGGCGAGAGACCCAGTACTTC CASGQWRETQYF
NA TRBJ2-1 TRBD2 TRBV5-4 TGTGCCAGCAGGGACGAAAGGACTAGCGGGAGTCGAAATCAGTTCTTC CASRDERTSGSRNQFF